The subject of this entry is one T cell receptor (beta chain). This record comes from a study of immune evolution from preneoplasia to lung adenocarcinoma. The repertoire was sequenced with immunoSEQ multiplex PCR; TCRdb's copy has only in-frame clones and lacks some. The sample holds a few thousand clones; around 80% are singletons and the top ten take approximately 3.6%. The V gene's germline CDR1 is MNHNS and CDR2 SASEGT. The trim removed 1 base at V and 4 bases at J, leaving 5 bases unmatched. The CDR3 spans 15 residues. The sample consisted of FFPE adjacent normal lung tissue. The V gene is TRBV6-1, the J gene TRBJ2-7; 9 bases map to TRBD2. This TCR was sampled from an older donor with lung adenocarcinoma. The CDR3 spells CASSEELAGGYEQYF. DNA for the CDR3: TGTGCCAGCAGTGAAGAGCTGGCGGGAGGGTACGAGCAGTACTTC.